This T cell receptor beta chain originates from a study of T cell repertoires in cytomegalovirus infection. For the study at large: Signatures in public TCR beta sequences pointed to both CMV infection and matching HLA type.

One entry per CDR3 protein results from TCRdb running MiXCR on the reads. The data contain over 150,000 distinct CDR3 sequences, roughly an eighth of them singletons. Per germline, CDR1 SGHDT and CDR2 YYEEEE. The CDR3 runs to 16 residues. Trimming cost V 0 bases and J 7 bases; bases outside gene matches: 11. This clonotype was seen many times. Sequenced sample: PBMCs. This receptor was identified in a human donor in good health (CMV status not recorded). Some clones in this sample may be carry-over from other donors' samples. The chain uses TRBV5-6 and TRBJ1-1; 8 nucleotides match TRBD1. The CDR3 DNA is TGTGCCAGCAGCTTGGGAAGGCAGGGGGCGTTTGGTGAAGCTTTCTTT. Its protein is CASSLGRQGAFGEAFF.